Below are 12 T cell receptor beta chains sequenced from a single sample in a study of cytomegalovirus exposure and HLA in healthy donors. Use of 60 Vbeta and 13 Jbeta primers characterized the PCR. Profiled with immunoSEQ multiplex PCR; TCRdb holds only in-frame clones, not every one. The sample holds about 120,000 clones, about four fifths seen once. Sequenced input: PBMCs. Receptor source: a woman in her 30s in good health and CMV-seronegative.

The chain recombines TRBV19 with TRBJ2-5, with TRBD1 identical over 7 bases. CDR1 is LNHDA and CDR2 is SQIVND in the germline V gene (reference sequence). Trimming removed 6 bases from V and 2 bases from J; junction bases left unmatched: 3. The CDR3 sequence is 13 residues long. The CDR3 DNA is TGTGCCAGTAGCCGACAGGGACAAGAGACCCAGTACTTC. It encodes CASSRQGQETQYF.

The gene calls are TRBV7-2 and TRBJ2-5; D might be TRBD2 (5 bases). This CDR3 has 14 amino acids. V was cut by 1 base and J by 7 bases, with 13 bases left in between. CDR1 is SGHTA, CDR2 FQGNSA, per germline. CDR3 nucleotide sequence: TGTGCCAGCAGCTTAGGAAATATCGAGGGGACCCAGTACTTC. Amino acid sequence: CASSLGNIEGTQYF.

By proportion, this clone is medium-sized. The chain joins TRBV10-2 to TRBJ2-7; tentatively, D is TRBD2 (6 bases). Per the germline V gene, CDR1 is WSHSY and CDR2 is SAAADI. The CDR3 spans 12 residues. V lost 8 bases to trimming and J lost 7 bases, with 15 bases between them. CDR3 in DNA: TGCGCCAGCGCCCCGAGGAGGGAAGAGCAGTACTTC. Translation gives CASAPRREEQYF.

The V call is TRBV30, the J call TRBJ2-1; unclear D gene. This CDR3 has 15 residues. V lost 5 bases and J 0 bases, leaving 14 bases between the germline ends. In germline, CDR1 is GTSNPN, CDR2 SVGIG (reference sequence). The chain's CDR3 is CAWVRVRSSYNEQFF. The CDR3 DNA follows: TGTGCCTGGGTCCGGGTGAGGAGCTCCTACAATGAGCAGTTCTTC.

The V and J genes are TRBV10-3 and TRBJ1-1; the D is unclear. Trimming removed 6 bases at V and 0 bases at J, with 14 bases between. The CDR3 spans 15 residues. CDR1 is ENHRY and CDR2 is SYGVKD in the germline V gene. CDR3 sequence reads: CAIRAGTPMNTEAFF. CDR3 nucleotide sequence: TGTGCCATCAGAGCAGGAACTCCTATGAACACTGAAGCTTTCTTT.

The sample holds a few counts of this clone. This CDR3 reads CAISESAGGFIDEQFF. CDR3 DNA: TGTGCCATCAGTGAGTCAGCGGGGGGGTTTATAGATGAGCAGTTCTTC. The V and J genes are TRBV10-3 and TRBJ2-1, with 10 bases lining up with TRBD2. J was trimmed by 8 bases and V by 0 bases; bases with no gene match: 7. The CDR3 runs 16 residues. CDR1 is ENHRY and CDR2 is SYGVKD in the germline V gene.

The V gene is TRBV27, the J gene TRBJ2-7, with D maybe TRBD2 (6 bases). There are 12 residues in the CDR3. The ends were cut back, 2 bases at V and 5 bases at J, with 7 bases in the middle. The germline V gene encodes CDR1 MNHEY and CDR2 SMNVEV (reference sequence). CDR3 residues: CASSLGGDEQYF. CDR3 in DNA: TGTGCCAGCAGTTTAGGAGGGGACGAGCAGTACTTC.

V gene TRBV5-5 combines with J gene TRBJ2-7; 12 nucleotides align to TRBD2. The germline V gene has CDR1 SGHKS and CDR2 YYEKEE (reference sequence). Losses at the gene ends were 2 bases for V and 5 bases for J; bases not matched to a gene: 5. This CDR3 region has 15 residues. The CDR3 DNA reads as TGTGCCAGCAGCTTTCCGTGGACTAGCGGGAACGAGCAGTACTTC. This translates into CASSFPWTSGNEQYF.

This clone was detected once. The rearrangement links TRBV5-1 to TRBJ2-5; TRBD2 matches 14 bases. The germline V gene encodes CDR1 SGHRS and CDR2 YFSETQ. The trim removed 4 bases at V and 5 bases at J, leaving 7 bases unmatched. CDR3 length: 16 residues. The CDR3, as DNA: TGCGCCAGCAGCCCGGGACTAGCGGGAGACTACGAGACCCAGTACTTC. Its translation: CASSPGLAGDYETQYF.

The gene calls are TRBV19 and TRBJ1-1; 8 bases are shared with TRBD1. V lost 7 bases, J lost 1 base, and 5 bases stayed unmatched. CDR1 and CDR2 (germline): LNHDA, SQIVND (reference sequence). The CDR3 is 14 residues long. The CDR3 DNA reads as TGTGCCAGTAAGACCGGGACAGGGAACACTGAAGCTTTCTTT. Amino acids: CASKTGTGNTEAFF.

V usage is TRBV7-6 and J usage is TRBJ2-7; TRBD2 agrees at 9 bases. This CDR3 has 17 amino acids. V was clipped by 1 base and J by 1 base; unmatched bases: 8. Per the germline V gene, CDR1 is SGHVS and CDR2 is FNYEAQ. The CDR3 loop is CASSLGLAGRRSYEQYF. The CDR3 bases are TGTGCCAGCAGCTTAGGTCTAGCGGGACGGCGGTCCTACGAGCAGTACTTC.

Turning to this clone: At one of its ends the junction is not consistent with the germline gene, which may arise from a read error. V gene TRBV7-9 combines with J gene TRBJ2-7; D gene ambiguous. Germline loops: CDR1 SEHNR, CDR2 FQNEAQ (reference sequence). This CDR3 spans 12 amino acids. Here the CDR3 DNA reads TGTTCCAGCAGCTTGGCGGCATACGAGCAGTACTTC. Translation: CSSSLAAYEQYF.